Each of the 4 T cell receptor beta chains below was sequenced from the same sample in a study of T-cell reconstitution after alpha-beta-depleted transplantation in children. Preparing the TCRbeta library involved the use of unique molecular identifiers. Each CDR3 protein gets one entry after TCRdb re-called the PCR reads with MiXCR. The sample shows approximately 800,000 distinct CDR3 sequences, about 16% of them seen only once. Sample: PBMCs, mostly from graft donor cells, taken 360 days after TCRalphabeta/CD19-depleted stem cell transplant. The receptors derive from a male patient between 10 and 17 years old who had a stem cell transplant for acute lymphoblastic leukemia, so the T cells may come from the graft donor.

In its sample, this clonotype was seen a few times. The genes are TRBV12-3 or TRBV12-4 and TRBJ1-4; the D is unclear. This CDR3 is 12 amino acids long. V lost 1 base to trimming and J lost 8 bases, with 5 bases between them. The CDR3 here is CASSLGEEKLFF. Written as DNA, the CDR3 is TGTGCCAGCAGTTTAGGGGAGGAAAAACTGTTTTTT.

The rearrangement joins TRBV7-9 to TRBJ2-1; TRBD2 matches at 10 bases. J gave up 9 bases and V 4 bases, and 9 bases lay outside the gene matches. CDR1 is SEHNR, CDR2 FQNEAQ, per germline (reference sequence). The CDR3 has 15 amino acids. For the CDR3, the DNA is TGTGCCAGCAGCTCCGTAGCGGGAGGTCACAGTGAGCAGTTCTTC. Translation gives CASSSVAGGHSEQFF.

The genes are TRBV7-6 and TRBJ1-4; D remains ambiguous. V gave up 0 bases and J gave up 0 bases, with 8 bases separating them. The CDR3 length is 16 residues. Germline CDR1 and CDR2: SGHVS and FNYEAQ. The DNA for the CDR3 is TGTGCCAGCAGCTTAGCGCACAGAACAACTAATGAAAAACTGTTTTTT. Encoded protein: CASSLAHRTTNEKLFF.

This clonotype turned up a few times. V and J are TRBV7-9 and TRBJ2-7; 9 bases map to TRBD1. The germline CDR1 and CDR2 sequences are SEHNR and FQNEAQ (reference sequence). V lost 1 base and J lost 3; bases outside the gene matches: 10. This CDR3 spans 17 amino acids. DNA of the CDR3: TGTGCCAGCAGCTTAGGTCAAGGCGGGACAGGGTACTACGAGCAGTACTTC. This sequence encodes CASSLGQGGTGYYEQYF.